Sequencing of this T cell receptor (beta chain) was carried out in a study of beta chain features in type 1 diabetes (dated by TCRdb to between 2018 and 2020). Describing the broader study: No differences in mean age, gender distribution, total cell number or subset yield were found between patients and healthy donors. Across all samples, some 100,000,000 sorted cells were examined, and cell number per subset correlated strongly with RNA yield. In the study, TCRB repertoires of sorted circulating CD4+ T cell subsets from recently diagnosed type 1 diabetes patients were compared with those of matched healthy donors. Regulatory and stem cell-like memory subsets were obtained from only 8 patients and about 8 healthy donors, while naive and central memory subsets were obtained from all 30 or so donors. Summary of the overall study and its limitations: Naive, central memory and regulatory TCRB repertoires appeared to be more alike among patients than among healthy donors. PCR might favor shorter templates, but patient and control samples were amplified and corrected together, so any skew would affect both groups equally. At VDJ recombination sites, type 1 diabetes patients had fewer insertions and more deleted nucleotides, which implies abnormalities in thymic rearrangement. Type 1 diabetes patients showed a moderate but significant shortening of TCRB CDR3 length in all four CD4+ subsets. Because cDNA rather than genomic DNA was sequenced, highly expressing activated cells could have been over-represented, although no difference in activation and CD3 levels was found between groups. Only small numbers of individuals were included in the HLA sub-analyses, which left unresolved whether HLA type had any influence on TCRB rearrangement.

Based on the germline V gene, the CDR1 and CDR2 sequences are SGHRS and YFSETQ. The CDR3 holds 15 amino acids from the cysteine to the phenylalanine. Only CDR3 DNA is held: 45 bases, read in frame from base 1. V drops 0 bases and J drops 2 bases, leaving 10 bases in between. Each donor gave one peripheral blood draw, roughly 110 mL on average, collected into heparinised tubes. Using a panel that included CD45RO, CCR7, CD25, CD127, CD95 and CD27, naive, central memory, regulatory and stem cell-like memory CD4+ T cells were sorted on a BD FACSAria II. Purity was above 98% for every sorted population. Right away, PBMCs were isolated by Lymphoprep density gradient centrifugation and were stained directly, with no culture step. Samples were stained and sorted in pairs, with one healthy donor and one patient per experiment, so that batch effects were minimized. On this clone: The clone's antigen remains unknown. No base-level quality is on record; no much larger clone is a single base apart.

The entire isolated RNA was reverse transcribed using the High Capacity cDNA Reverse Transcription Kit, and thus expressed TCRB transcripts were sequenced. Naive, central memory and regulatory T cell samples underwent deep immunoSEQ sequencing, averaging about 3.57 million total reads per sample. Sorted cells were lysed in RLT buffer and RNA was extracted with DNase-treated RNeasy Micro or Mini kits, depending on cell number. To prevent cross-contamination, every cell subset was processed on its own, while patient and healthy donor samples were processed together. The immunoSEQ multiplex PCR was used to amplify TCRB sequences from cDNA, generating 87-bp fragments that spanned the CDR3 region. The amplicons were sequenced using the Illumina HiSeq platform. Per the authors' processing: PCR bias was corrected computationally using synthetic template baselines, and reads within Hamming distance 2 were collapsed, with unmergeable singletons discarded. Reads were aligned against IMGT to assign V, D and J genes, CDR3 length and insertions or deletions at six rearrangement sites. Within each subset, clonotype counts were normalized to the number of sorted cells before true diversity and Gini coefficients were calculated with the tcR R package. The overlap coefficient, calculated on TCRB nucleotide sequences, was used to quantify repertoire sharing. Out-of-frame TCRB sequences from naive cells were analyzed to stand in for the pre-selection repertoire. TCRdb re-hosts the immuneACCESS table, in-frame sequences only. Its copies lack some clones; in the studies checked, an unresolved V gene accounts for under half of them, and the cause for the rest is not known. V and J calls and clone size are copied from that table; D and trimming were computed from the DNA. This sample gives more than 550,000 clones in total; over 12% of them show up just once. Clones ranked in the top ten supply 0.03% to 0.04% of the sample.

Sequenced input: naive CD4+ T cells from blood. Explained via the paper, the cell subset or site label denotes: true naive CD4+ T cells. The receptor was derived from a man aged 18 to 30 with type 1 diabetes. The chain couples TRBV5-1 to TRBJ2-3, with the D gene uncertain. Here the CDR3 is given as CASSLAWPLTDTQYF. The DNA sequence is given as TGCGCCAGCAGCTTGGCCTGGCCACTCACAGATACGCAGTATTTT.